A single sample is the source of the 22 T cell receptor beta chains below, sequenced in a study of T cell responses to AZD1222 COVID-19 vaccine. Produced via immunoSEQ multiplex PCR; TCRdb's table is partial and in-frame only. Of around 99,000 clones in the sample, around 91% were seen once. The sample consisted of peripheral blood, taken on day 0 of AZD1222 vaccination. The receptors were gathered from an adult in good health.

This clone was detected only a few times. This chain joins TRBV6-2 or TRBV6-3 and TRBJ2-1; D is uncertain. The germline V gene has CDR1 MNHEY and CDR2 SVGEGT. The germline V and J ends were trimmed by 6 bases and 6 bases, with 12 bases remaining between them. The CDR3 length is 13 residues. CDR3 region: CASSLGWRNEQFF. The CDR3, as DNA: TGTGCCAGCAGCCTCGGGTGGCGCAATGAGCAGTTCTTC.

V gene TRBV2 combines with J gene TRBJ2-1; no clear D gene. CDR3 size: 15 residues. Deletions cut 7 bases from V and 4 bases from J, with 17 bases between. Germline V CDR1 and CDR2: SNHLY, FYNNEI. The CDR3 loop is CASNSHPNAYNEQFF. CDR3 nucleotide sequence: TGTGCCAGCAACTCTCACCCAAACGCGTACAATGAGCAGTTCTTC. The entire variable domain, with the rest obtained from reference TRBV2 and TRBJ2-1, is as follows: EPEVTQTPSHQVTQMGQEVILRCVPISNHLYFYWYRQILGQKVEFLVSFYNNEISEKSEIFDDQFSVERPDGSNFTLKIRSTKLEDSAMYFCASNSHPNAYNEQFFGPGTRLTVL.

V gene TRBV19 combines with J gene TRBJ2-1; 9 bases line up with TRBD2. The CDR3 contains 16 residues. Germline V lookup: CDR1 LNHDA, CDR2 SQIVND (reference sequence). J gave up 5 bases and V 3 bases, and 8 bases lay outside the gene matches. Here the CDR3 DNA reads TGTGCCAGTAGTATTTCGGCGGGGGGGTTTCACAATGAGCAGTTCTTC. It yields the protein CASSISAGGFHNEQFF. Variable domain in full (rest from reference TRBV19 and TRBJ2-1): DGGITQSPKYLFRKEGQNVTLSCEQNLNHDAMYWYRQDPGQGLRLIYYSQIVNDFQKGDIAEGYSVSREKKESFPLTVTSAQKNPTAFYLCASSISAGGFHNEQFFGPGTRLTVL.

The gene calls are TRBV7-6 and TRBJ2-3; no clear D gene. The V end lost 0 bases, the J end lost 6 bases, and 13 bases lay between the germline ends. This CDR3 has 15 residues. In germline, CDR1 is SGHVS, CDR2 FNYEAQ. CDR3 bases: TGTGCCAGCAGCTTAGCGGACCCGGATTCCGATACGCAGTATTTT. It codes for CASSLADPDSDTQYF.

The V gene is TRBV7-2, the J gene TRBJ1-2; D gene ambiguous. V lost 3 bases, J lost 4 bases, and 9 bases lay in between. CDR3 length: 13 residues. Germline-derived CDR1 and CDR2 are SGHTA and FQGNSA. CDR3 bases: TGTGCCAGCAGCTTGGGGAGAGCCTATGGCTACACCTTC. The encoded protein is CASSLGRAYGYTF.

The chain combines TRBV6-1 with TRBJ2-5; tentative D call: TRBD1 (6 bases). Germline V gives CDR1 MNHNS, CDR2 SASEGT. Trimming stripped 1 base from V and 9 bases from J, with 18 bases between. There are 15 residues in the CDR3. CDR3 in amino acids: CASSEVAGDDEAQYF. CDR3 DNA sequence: TGTGCCAGCAGTGAAGTTGCAGGGGACGACGAGGCCCAGTACTTC.

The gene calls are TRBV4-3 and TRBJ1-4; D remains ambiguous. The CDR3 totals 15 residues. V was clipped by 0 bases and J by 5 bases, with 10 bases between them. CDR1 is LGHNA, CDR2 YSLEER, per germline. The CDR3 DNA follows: TGCGCCAGCAGCCAAGATCTACACCGAAATGAAAAACTGTTTTTT. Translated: CASSQDLHRNEKLFF.

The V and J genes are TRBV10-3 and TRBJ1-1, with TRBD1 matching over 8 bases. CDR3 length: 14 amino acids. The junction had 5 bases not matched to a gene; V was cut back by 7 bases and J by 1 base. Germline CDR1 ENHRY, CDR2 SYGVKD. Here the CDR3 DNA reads TGTGCCATCACCGCGGACAGGGCGAACACTGAAGCTTTCTTT. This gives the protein CAITADRANTEAFF.

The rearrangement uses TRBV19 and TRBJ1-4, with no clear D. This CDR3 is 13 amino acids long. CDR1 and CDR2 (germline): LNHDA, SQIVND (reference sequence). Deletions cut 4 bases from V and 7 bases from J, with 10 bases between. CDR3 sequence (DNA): TGTGCCAGTAGTACCCAAAGAGGTGAAAAACTGTTTTTT. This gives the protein CASSTQRGEKLFF.

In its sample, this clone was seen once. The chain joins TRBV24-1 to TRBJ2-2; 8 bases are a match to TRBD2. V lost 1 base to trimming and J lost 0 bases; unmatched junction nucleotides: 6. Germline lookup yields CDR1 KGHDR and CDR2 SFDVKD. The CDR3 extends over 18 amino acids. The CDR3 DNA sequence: TGTGCCACCAGTGATTTTCCCGGGGGGGAAACGAACACCGGGGAGCTGTTTTTT. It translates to CATSDFPGGETNTGELFF.

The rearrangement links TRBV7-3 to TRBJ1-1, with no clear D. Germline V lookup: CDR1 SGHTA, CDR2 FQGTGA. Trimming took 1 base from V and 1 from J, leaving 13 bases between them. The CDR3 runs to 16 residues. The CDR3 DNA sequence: TGTGCCAGCAGCTTAATAAGGAGGATTCGGAACACTGAAGCTTTCTTT. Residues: CASSLIRRIRNTEAFF.

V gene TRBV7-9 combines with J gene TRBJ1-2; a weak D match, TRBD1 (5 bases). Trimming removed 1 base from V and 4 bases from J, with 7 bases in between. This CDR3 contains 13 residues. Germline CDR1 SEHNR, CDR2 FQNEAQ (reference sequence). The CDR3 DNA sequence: TGTGCCAGCAGCTTAGAAGGGGTCTATGGCTACACCTTC. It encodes CASSLEGVYGYTF.

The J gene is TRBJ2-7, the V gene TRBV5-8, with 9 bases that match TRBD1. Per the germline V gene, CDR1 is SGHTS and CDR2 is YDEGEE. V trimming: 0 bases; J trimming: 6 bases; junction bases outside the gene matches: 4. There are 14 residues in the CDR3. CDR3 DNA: TGTGCCAGCAGCTTGGACAGGGGGCTCTGCGAGCAGTACTTC. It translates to CASSLDRGLCEQYF. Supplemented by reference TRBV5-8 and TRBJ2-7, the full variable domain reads EAGVTQSPTHLIKTRGQQATLRCSPISGHTSVYWYQQALGLGLQFLLWYDEGEERNRGNFPPRFSGRQFPNYSSELNVNALELEDSALYLCASSLDRGLCEQYFGPGTRLTVT.

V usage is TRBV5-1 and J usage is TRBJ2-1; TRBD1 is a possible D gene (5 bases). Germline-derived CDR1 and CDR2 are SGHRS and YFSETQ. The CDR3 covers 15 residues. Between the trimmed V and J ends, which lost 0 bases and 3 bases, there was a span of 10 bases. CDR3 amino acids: CASSLVSGNYNEQFF. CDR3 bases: TGCGCCAGCAGCTTGGTGTCAGGGAACTACAATGAGCAGTTCTTC.

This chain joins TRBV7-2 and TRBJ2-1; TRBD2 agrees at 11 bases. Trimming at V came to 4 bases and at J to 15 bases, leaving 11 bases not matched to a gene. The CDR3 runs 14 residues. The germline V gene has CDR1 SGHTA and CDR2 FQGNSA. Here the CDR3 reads CASSYRDIAGGRFF. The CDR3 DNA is TGTGCCAGCAGCTACCGGGACATAGCGGGGGGGAGGTTCTTC.

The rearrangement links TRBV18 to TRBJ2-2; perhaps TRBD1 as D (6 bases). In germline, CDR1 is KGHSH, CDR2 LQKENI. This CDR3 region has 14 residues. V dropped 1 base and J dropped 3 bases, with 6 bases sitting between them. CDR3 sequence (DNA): TGTGCCAGCTCACCACGGACAGACACCGGGGAGCTGTTTTTT. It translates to CASSPRTDTGELFF.

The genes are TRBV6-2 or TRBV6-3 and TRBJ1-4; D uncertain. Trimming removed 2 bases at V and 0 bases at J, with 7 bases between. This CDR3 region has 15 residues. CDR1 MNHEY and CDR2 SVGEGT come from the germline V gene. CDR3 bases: TGTGCCAGCAGTTACGTCGGGACAACTAATGAAAAACTGTTTTTT. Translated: CASSYVGTTNEKLFF.

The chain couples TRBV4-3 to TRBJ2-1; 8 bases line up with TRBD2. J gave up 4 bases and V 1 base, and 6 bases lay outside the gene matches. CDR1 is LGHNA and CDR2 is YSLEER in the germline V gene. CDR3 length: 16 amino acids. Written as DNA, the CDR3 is TGCGCCAGCAGCCAAGCGCCCGGGAGGGGATACAATGAGCAGTTCTTC. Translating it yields CASSQAPGRGYNEQFF.

CDR3 sequence: CASGGSMATDTQYF. In DNA form, the CDR3 reads TGTGCCAGCGGGGGTAGTATGGCGACAGATACGCAGTATTTT. The V and J genes are TRBV19 and TRBJ2-3; a weak D match, TRBD2 (6 bases). CDR1 is LNHDA and CDR2 is SQIVND in the germline V gene (reference sequence). This CDR3 has 14 residues. Trimming shortened V by 9 bases and J by 3 bases, and 16 bases separated the two germline ends.

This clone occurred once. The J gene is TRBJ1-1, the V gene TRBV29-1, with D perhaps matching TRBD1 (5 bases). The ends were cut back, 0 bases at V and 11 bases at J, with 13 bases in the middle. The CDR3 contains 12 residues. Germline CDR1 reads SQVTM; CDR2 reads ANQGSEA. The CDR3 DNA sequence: TGCAGCGTTGAAGAAAGGGGTCTTGGCGCTTTCTTT. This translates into CSVEERGLGAFF.

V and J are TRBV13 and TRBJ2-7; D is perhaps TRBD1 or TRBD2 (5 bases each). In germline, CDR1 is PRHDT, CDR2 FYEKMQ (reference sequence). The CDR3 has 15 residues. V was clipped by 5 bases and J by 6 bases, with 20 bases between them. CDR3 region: CASSQRDDPHGEQYF. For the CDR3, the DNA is TGTGCCAGCAGCCAGAGGGACGATCCGCATGGCGAGCAGTACTTC.

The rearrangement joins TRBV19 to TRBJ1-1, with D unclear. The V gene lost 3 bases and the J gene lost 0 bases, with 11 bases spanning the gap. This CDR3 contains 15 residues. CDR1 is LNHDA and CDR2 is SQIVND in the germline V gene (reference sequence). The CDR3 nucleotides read TGTGCCAGTAGTATCCAGGTGAATATGAACACTGAAGCTTTCTTT. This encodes CASSIQVNMNTEAFF.